This paragraph reports one TCR beta chain. Its cognate antigen has yet to be identified. Base qualities are not at hand, and no much larger clone is one base apart. Libraries were constructed by the immunoSEQ multiplex PCR assay. A mixture of 60 forward primers for TCR Vbeta segments and 13 reverse primers for TCR Jbeta segments was used in the multiplex PCR. The CDR3 region of rearranged TCR beta genes was amplified from genomic DNA by a multiplex PCR assay. The amplified TCR beta libraries were sequenced on the Illumina HiSeq System as 87-base-pair reads. The source study handled its data this way. A later analysis tallied around 80 million unique TCR beta chains across the approximately 670 repertoires, and approximately 12 million of those chains were shared by two or more donors. A nearest-neighbor algorithm error-corrected the raw reads and collapsed the reads into unique sequences, merging closely related sequences to remove PCR and sequencing errors. CDR3 sequences were aligned to IMGT reference sequences to assign V, D and J gene segments. For a sequence to be retained, a match of at least six nucleotides was required to both a V gene segment and a J gene segment. Rearrangements were called productive when the CDR3 lacked stop codons and stayed in frame with V and J; all others were non-productive. CDR3 was defined according to IMGT convention as the region running from the second conserved V-encoded cysteine to the conserved J-encoded phenylalanine. In an earlier analysis of approximately 500 of the donors, sequences lacking an unambiguous match to a single V gene segment were excluded. An earlier analysis of about 590 of the donors classified V segments as functional when productive rearrangements were above 56.7% and as segregating when the standard deviation between donors was above 5%. A statistical classification framework was built to diagnose cytomegalovirus status from the catalog of TCR beta chain sequences. V and J gene assignment, in a later analysis, came from comparing TCR nucleotide sequences with IMGT/GENE-DB human TR gene sequences. Using the TCRdist pipeline, a later analysis assigned CDR3 sequences along with most-parsimonious VDJ recombination scenarios. In a later analysis, each TCR beta chain was defined by its CDR3 amino acid sequence together with its V-gene family, and reads lacking a unique V-gene family were excluded. In a later analysis, several hundred highly shared, low-generation-probability nucleotide sequences were removed to address suspected cross-contamination and a sequencing artifact. For each public chain, a later analysis derived a clonal expansion index from normalized ranks of inferred template counts within each repertoire. In a later analysis, generation probabilities were computed with a VDJ recombination model fitted to out-of-frame rearrangements, and the resulting probabilities were checked against IGoR. In a later analysis, TCR-TCR, TCR-HLA and TCR-CMV co-occurrence was scored with hypergeometric tests, and a repertoire-size bias correction was applied to TCR pairs. To estimate false discovery rates, a later analysis permuted the HLA or CMV assignments 20 times. In a later analysis, co-occurring TCRs were grouped with DBSCAN, and TCRdist sequence similarity was added when clustering was performed within HLA-allele-positive subsets. Repertoires with fewer than 30,000 or more than 120,000 public chains were left out of co-occurrence clustering, as were a handful of repertoires with anomalous nucleotide sharing. What TCRdb holds here is the immuneACCESS table cut down to in-frame rearrangements. Part of the clones is not present; checked against another copy, under half of the missing clones reflect an unresolved V gene, and the others are unexplained. The V and J calls and clone size come from that table; D and trimming were worked out from the DNA. The sample table records about 120,000 clones; over 60% of these occur just once. The ten most abundant clones make up less than 3% of the sample.

V and J are truncated by 2 bases and 5 bases respectively, leaving an intervening sequence of 15 bases. Sequences SNHLY (CDR1) and FYNNEI (CDR2) are obtained from the germline V gene. Inclusive of the bounding cysteine and phenylalanine, the CDR3 is 15 residues long. The only DNA kept is the CDR3, 45 bases in frame from the first base. The cohort consisted of approximately 670 healthy bone marrow donors. All cohort members were sampled while nominally healthy, although unrecorded immune exposures were likely present. The donor tested CMV seronegative and was one of the 352 seronegative cohort members. A peripheral blood sample was provided by each donor, and peripheral blood mononuclear cells were used for TCR beta sequencing. Genomic DNA extraction from the blood cell samples was performed with the Qiagen DNeasy Blood Extraction Kit. This record belongs to a study of cytomegalovirus exposure and HLA in healthy donors (TCRdb year 2017). General notes on the study: An earlier analysis of approximately 590 of the donors reported about 250 Gb of sequence data and approximately 110 million unique TCR beta sequences from 150 million to 200 million T cells. Approximately 300 gigabases of sequencing data and 80 million or so unique TCR sequences were included in an early release covering around 650 HLA-typed donors. Using immunosequencing, the study profiled T cell repertoires from 500 to 800 subjects and related those repertoires to cytomegalovirus serostatus. All discovery cohort repertoires had been generated on a single sequencing platform. Donor age, sex, ethnicity and CMV serostatus were compiled alongside the repertoire data. The aim of the study was to test whether cataloging public T cell receptors could identify signatures of past pathogen exposure. Besides the first cohort of roughly 660 subjects, a separate validation cohort made up of over 100 different subjects was used. An earlier analysis of approximately 500 of the donors applied high-throughput TCR beta sequencing to assess whether each TCR beta V gene segment acted as functional or pseudogenic. HLA typing covered class I and class II loci at four-digit resolution. Four or five DR-DQ haplotypes were treated as single units for association and clustering because of strong linkage in the cohort. A later analysis re-examined previously published TCR beta repertoires from roughly 650 donors and added high-resolution HLA genotyping to investigate patterns of TCR occurrence. To predict cytomegalovirus infection status, the study brought together high-throughput TCR immunosequencing, statistical association of individual TCRs with disease status, and machine learning. Of the approximately 370 genotyped donors, 81% were placed in the genetic ancestry cluster associated with self-reported Caucasian donors. On average, around 240,000 unique TCR beta nucleotide sequences were sequenced per donor among 350 to 400 genotyped donors of the cohort, with roughly a sixth of those sequences being non-productive. The later analysis used no new phenotypic data to find candidate immune exposures, relying instead on TCR beta sequences and their occurrence across donors. Typing coverage differed by locus: A, B, C, DRB1 and DQB1 were typed in roughly 629-630 donors, DQA1 in 522, DPA1 in 606, and DPB1 in about 450. In a later genetic analysis, genome-wide SNP genotypes for about 55% of the roughly 670 donors were used, and that subset was treated as a discovery cohort.

The study at large found these results: Compared with the approximately 710-donor mean, donors in an Asian-associated ancestry cluster had fewer N-insertions in productive TCRs, according to a later genetic analysis. A later analysis found that most CMV-associated TCR beta chains appeared HLA-restricted, with HLA associations seemingly driven largely by CMV exposure. When HLA alleles, especially DR and DQ, strongly co-occurred, TCR associations were difficult to assign to individual alleles. The study gave a list of over 150 TCR beta chains associated with cytomegalovirus. According to a later analysis, parvovirus B19, influenza, CMV and Epstein-Barr virus appeared linked to several top co-occurrence clusters. A further reported finding was that TCR beta sequences accurately predicted the HLA-A and HLA-B alleles for most subjects in the first cohort. At a false discovery rate of 0.05, a later analysis linked fewer than 20,000 TCR beta sequences to specific HLA alleles. Because counts were too low, seventeen rarely observed V segments, including chromosome 9 orphons, were excluded from the earlier analysis of 587 of the donors. Compared with equally common non-associated chains, HLA-associated TCR beta chains in a later analysis were more clonally expanded and had lower generation probabilities. A cluster of highly shared sequence variants was judged likely to be a technical artifact of the sequencing pipeline. Linkage disequilibrium might explain the correlated functional status among segregating V segments, but an unknown experimental factor could not be excluded. Immune exposure information for the cohort was limited to CMV serostatus. Only TCR beta chains were sequenced in this cohort, and the absence of alpha or paired-chain data limited detectable features. An earlier analysis of approximately 570 of the donors showed that most TCR beta V segments appeared in productive rearrangements either about 87% or about 30% of the time, which broadly matched IMGT annotations. Because HLA typing was missing for some donors at each locus, association tests included only the typed subset. The authors suggested that the approach could potentially be extended to other disease states and immunological phenotypes. While some public TCRs were present in many individuals, most TCR sequences turned up only very rarely across donors. Cytomegalovirus status was reported to be diagnosed by the classifier with high specificity and sensitivity in both the original and validation cohorts. Some IMGT-functional V segments, including TRBV6-2 and TRBV6-3, could not be told apart with the 87-base-pair reads, so those segments were excluded. A later genetic analysis associated a missense DCLRE1C variant with V-gene and J-gene trimming of TCR beta chains, and an independent cohort replicated the association. Three of the identified cytomegalovirus-associated TCR beta chains were confirmed in vitro to be specific for cytomegalovirus antigens. The presence/absence analyses assumed that sequencing depth was roughly uniform across donors, and that assumption may not be true. According to a later analysis, TCR association rates differed among HLA loci, with DRB1 alleles showing the most associated TCRs and HLA-C alleles showing the fewest.

Input material: PBMCs. The V and J genes are TRBV2 and TRBJ2-5; no D gene is confidently identified. The TCR originated in a female donor in good health and CMV-seronegative. The CDR3 reads CASSETPNLWETQYF. In nucleotides, the sequence is TGTGCCAGCAGTGAAACTCCCAACCTCTGGGAGACCCAGTACTTC.